This TCR beta chain came from a study of blood T cell repertoires in COVID-19. Study details: Spain, Italy and the United States supplied samples that represented acute and convalescent COVID-19. The analysed material was cDNA or gDNA that came from T cells, B-cell-depleted T cells, or PBMCs.

V dropped 6 bases and J dropped 3 bases, with 14 bases sitting between them. Germline V gene lookup returns CDR1 MNHEY and CDR2 SVGAGI. The CDR3 has 14 amino acids. Patients in Seattle were enrolled during active infection, then followed longitudinally. Clones were read by immunoSEQ multiplex PCR, and TCRdb kept only the in-frame ones, dropping some. The sample contains approximately 45,000 clones, around 87% of which appear only once. Sequencing input: peripheral blood. The chain couples TRBV6-5 to TRBJ1-2, with D perhaps TRBD1 (6 bases). The receptor's source is a woman of 80 years or more with COVID-19, enrolled during active disease. The CDR3 DNA follows: TGTGCCAGCAGATACGGGACATATCACTATGGCTACACCTTC. This encodes CASRYGTYHYGYTF.